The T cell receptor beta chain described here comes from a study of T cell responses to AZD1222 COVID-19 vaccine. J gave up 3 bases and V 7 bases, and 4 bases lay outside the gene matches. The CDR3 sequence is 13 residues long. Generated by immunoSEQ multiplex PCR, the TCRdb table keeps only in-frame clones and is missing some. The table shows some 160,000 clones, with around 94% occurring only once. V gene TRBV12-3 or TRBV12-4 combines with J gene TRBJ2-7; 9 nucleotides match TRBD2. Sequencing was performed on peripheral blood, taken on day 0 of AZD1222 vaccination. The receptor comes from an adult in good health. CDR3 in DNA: TGTGCCAGCAAGCGGGGGGTGGACTACGAGCAGTACTTC. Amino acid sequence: CASKRGVDYEQYF.